Following are 17 T cell receptor beta chains from one sample sequenced in a study of blood T cell repertoires in COVID-19. Clones were sequenced by immunoSEQ multiplex PCR, and TCRdb holds only the in-frame ones, with some missing. The sample consists of 540,000 or so clones, roughly 91% of them appearing once. Sample: peripheral blood. The receptors shown here come from a woman aged 50 to 60 with COVID-19, enrolled during active disease.

The chain joins TRBV6-5 to TRBJ1-5; perhaps TRBD1 as D (6 bases). CDR3 length: 14 amino acids. V was trimmed by 6 bases and J by 0 bases, leaving 9 bases between them. CDR1 and CDR2 from the germline V gene are MNHEY and SVGAGI. CDR3 residues: CASSDRSSNQPQHF. For the CDR3, the DNA is TGTGCCAGCAGCGACAGGTCTAGCAATCAGCCCCAGCATTTT.

The chain recombines TRBV12-3 or TRBV12-4 with TRBJ1-2; no reliable D call. The ends were cut back, 5 bases at V and 5 bases at J, with 12 bases in the middle. The CDR3 covers 13 residues. The CDR3 is CASSVGEQYGYTF. Written as DNA, the CDR3 is TGTGCCAGCAGTGTGGGCGAGCAGTATGGCTACACCTTC.

This chain joins TRBV4-1 and TRBJ2-3, with D possibly being TRBD1 (6 bases). The CDR3 is 15 residues long. Trimming stripped 8 bases from V and 0 bases from J, with 15 bases between. Germline CDR1 is MGHRA and CDR2 is YSYEKL. CDR3 region: CASLKGVGSTDTQYF. DNA for the CDR3: TGCGCCAGCTTAAAGGGGGTTGGTAGCACAGATACGCAGTATTTT.

The chain employs TRBV6-5 and TRBJ1-2, with 10 bases matching TRBD1. Losses at the gene ends were 10 bases for V and 9 bases for J; bases not matched to a gene: 8. The CDR3 totals 12 residues. Germline CDR1 is MNHEY and CDR2 is SVGAGI. CDR3 residues: CATDRGLSSYTF. As DNA, the CDR3 is TGTGCCACCGACAGGGGGCTGAGTAGCTACACCTTC.

The genes are TRBV11-3 and TRBJ2-5, with 8 nucleotides matching TRBD2. This CDR3 has 14 residues. The V segment lost 3 bases and the J segment 3 bases; nucleotides outside the gene matches: 3. The germline CDR1 and CDR2 sequences are SGHNT and YENEEA. DNA for the CDR3: TGTGCCAGCAGCTTCGGGGGGGCTGAAGAGACCCAGTACTTC. This sequence encodes CASSFGGAEETQYF.

The chain carries TRBV18 and TRBJ2-3; 11 bases match TRBD2. CDR3 size: 16 residues. Looked up from germline, CDR1 is KGHSH and CDR2 is LQKENI. Germline trimming cut 3 bases from V and 5 bases from J; bases unmatched to any gene: 7. The CDR3 region is CASSPILAGDRDTQYF. The CDR3 nucleotides are TGTGCCAGCTCACCTATACTAGCGGGGGATAGAGATACGCAGTATTTT.

V and J are TRBV5-1 and TRBJ2-1; 10 bases fit TRBD2. The CDR3 loop spans 15 amino acids. Germline V gene lookup returns CDR1 SGHRS and CDR2 YFSETQ. J lost 2 bases, V lost 4 bases, and 3 bases had no gene match. CDR3 in DNA: TGCGCCAGCAGCATAAGCGGGGGGGCCTACAATGAGCAGTTCTTC. Translated, it gives CASSISGGAYNEQFF.

This rearrangement joins TRBV10-3 to TRBJ2-3, with 7 bases identical to TRBD1. CDR3 length: 14 amino acids. V shed 2 bases, J shed 3 bases, and the junction held 2 bases outside the gene matches. Looked up from germline, CDR1 is ENHRY and CDR2 is SYGVKD. The CDR3 DNA is TGTGCCATCAGTGAGGACAGGGAGACAGATACGCAGTATTTT. Translated, it gives CAISEDRETDTQYF.

The rearrangement links TRBV5-6 to TRBJ2-3, with 9 bases lining up with TRBD1. Losses at the gene ends were 3 bases for V and 4 bases for J; bases not matched to a gene: 9. Germline V gene lookup returns CDR1 SGHDT and CDR2 YYEEEE. CDR3 size: 16 residues. CDR3 coding DNA: TGTGCCAGCAGCTCCGACTACAGGGGGCAGGCAGATACGCAGTATTTT. It encodes CASSSDYRGQADTQYF.

This clone was found once. The chain has TRBV11-2 and TRBJ2-7, with D possibly matching TRBD2 (6 bases). The ends were cut back, 4 bases at V and 4 bases at J, with 20 bases in the middle. The germline CDR1 and CDR2 sequences are SGHAT and FQNNGV. The CDR3 contains 16 residues. The CDR3 region has the DNA TGTGCCAGCAGCTCCCTGGGTGGGGGGAAGCTGTACGAGCAGTACTTC. Its protein is CASSSLGGGKLYEQYF. The variable domain in full, completed from reference TRBV11-2 and TRBJ2-7, reads EAGVAQSPRYKIIEKRQSVAFWCNPISGHATLYWYQQILGQGPKLLIQFQNNGVVDDSQLPKDRFSAERLKGVDSTLKIQPAKLEDSAVYLCASSSLGGGKLYEQYFGPGTRLTVT.

The chain combines TRBV7-9 with TRBJ2-3, with 7 bases that match TRBD2. J gave up 0 bases and V 5 bases, and 11 bases lay outside the gene matches. Germline CDR1 is SEHNR and CDR2 is FQNEAQ (reference sequence). CDR3 length equals 17 residues. The CDR3 DNA reads as TGTGCCAGCAGCCCCCCAGATACGCGGGGGAGCACAGATACGCAGTATTTT. Protein product: CASSPPDTRGSTDTQYF.

V usage is TRBV19 and J usage is TRBJ1-2; 9 positions agree with TRBD1. With 7 bases clipped from V and 5 bases from J, the junction kept 8 bases outside the gene matches. This CDR3 contains 14 residues. The germline V gene has CDR1 LNHDA and CDR2 SQIVND (reference sequence). Written as DNA, the CDR3 is TGTGCCAGTACCGAACAGGGGGCACATTATGGCTACACCTTC. Protein product: CASTEQGAHYGYTF. Based on the CDR3 plus reference TRBV19 and TRBJ1-2, the full variable domain is DGGITQSPKYLFRKEGQNVTLSCEQNLNHDAMYWYRQDPGQGLRLIYYSQIVNDFQKGDIAEGYSVSREKKESFPLTVTSAQKNPTAFYLCASTEQGAHYGYTFGSGTRLTVV.

The chain carries TRBV29-1 and TRBJ1-1, with a weak D call TRBD1 (6 bases). The germline V and J ends were trimmed by 3 bases and 5 bases, with 10 bases remaining between them. Germline V lookup: CDR1 SQVTM, CDR2 ANQGSEA. CDR3 length: 12 amino acids. The CDR3 nucleotides are TGCAGCGTTGACGGGGGGCTGACTGAAGCTTTCTTT. Translated, it gives CSVDGGLTEAFF.

The gene calls are TRBV13 and TRBJ2-3; possible D gene TRBD1, 6 bases. Germline CDR1 reads PRHDT; CDR2 reads FYEKMQ (reference sequence). CDR3 size: 13 residues. V lost 5 bases, J lost 15 bases, and 21 bases lay in between. The CDR3 DNA is TGTGCCAGCAGCGGTCCAGGGGCCCAAAGGCGCTATTTT. Its translation: CASSGPGAQRRYF.

The chain links TRBV6-5 to TRBJ2-2, with a possible D match to TRBD2 (5 bases). Germline CDR1 reads MNHEY; CDR2 reads SVGAGI. The germline V and J ends were trimmed by 5 bases and 8 bases, with 12 bases remaining between them. This CDR3 has 13 residues. The CDR3, as DNA: TGTGCCAGCAGTCCCGGGGTGGAGGGGGAGCTGTTTTTT. This sequence encodes CASSPGVEGELFF.

The J gene is TRBJ1-1, the V gene TRBV24-1; no clear D. CDR1 is KGHDR and CDR2 is SFDVKD in the germline V gene. The germline V and J ends were trimmed by 7 bases and 3 bases, with 11 bases remaining between them. The CDR3 extends over 13 amino acids. CDR3 DNA sequence: TGTGCCACCAGACGGGAGTCCCACACTGAAGCTTTCTTT. It codes for CATRRESHTEAFF.

The chain links TRBV28 to TRBJ2-3; possibly TRBD1 for D (6 bases). CDR1 and CDR2 from the germline V gene are MDHEN and SYDVKM. The CDR3 runs 15 residues. The V gene lost 6 bases and the J gene lost 1 base, with 14 bases spanning the gap. The CDR3 region has the DNA TGTGCCAGCAGGGGGCCAGGGGATGGCACAGATACGCAGTATTTT. This codes for CASRGPGDGTDTQYF.